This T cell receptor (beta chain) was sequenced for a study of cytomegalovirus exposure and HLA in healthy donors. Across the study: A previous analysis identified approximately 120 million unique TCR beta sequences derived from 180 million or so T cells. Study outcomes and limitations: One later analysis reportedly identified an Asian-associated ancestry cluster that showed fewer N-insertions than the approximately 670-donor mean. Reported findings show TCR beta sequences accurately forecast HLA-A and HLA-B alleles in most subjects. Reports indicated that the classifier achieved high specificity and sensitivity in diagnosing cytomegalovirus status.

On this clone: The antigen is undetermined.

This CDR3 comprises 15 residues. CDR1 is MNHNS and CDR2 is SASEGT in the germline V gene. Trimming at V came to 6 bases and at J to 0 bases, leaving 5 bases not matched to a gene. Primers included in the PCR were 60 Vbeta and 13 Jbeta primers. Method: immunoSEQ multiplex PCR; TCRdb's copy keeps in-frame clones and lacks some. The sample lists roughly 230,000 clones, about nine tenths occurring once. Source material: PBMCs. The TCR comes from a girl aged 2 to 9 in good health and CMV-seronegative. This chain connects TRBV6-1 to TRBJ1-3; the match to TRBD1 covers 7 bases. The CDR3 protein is CASSPDRLSGNTIYF. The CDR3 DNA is TGTGCCAGCAGCCCGGACAGGCTCTCTGGAAACACCATATATTTT.